Sequencing of this T cell receptor (beta chain) was carried out in a study of blood T cells in healthy people across ages. Study-level information: Per two T cells, about one barcoded beta molecule was captured through template switching. General study findings and limits: Changes seen in expanded clonotypes were possibly confounded by donor CMV status left unknown. Age advanced and TCR beta diversity per million T cells fell, roughly linearly.

Regarding this clonotype: Its antigen is undetermined.

V shed 6 bases and J 7 bases; nucleotides not matched to a gene: 10. This CDR3 has 14 amino acids. The germline CDR1 and CDR2 sequences are SNHLY and FYNNEI. A sample-barcoded 5' primer and a J-beta primer mix were used in a second PCR of roughly 6 to 11 cycles. From the 5' RACE reads, TCRdb called clonotypes with MiXCR, one entry per CDR3 protein. The sample lists 780,000 or so distinct CDR3 sequences; roughly three fifths were seen once. A minimum of 7 million PBMCs was isolated per sample. The chain recombines TRBV2 with TRBJ2-5; 8 bases line up with TRBD2. Sequencing used blood. This receptor was obtained from a man aged 35 to 55 in good health. In DNA form, the CDR3 reads TGTGCCAGCAGCTCAAACCTCCGGGGGGGGACCCAGTACTTC. Translating gives CASSSNLRGGTQYF.